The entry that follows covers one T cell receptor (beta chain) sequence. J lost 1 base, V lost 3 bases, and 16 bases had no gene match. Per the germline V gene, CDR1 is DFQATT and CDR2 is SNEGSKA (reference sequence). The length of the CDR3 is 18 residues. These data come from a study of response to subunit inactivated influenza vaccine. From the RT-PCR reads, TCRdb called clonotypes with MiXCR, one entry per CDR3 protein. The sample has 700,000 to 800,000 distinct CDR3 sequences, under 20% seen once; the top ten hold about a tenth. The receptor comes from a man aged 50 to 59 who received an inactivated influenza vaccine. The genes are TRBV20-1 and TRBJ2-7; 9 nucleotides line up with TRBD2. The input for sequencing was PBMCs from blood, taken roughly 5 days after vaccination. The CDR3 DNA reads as TGCAGTGCTAGGCACAGGGAGAGAGCGGGAGGAGGGTCCTACGAGCAGTACTTC. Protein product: CSARHRERAGGGSYEQYF.